The 32 T cell receptor beta chains in this list originate from one sample, sequenced in a study of cytomegalovirus exposure and HLA in healthy donors. 60 Vbeta and 13 Jbeta primers were used in PCR. Generated by immunoSEQ multiplex PCR, the TCRdb table keeps only in-frame clones and is missing some. The sample has around 200,000 clones, approximately 88% seen once. Material: PBMCs. These receptors were obtained from a woman aged 50 to 65 in good health and CMV-seropositive.

In its sample, this clone was seen once. The genes are TRBV7-2 and TRBJ2-5; the D is unclear. The CDR3 consists of 13 residues. Trimming removed 4 bases from V and 0 bases from J, with 6 bases in between. The germline V gene has CDR1 SGHTA and CDR2 FQGNSA. CDR3 region: CASSSRYQETQYF. The CDR3 nucleotides are TGTGCCAGCAGCTCCCGGTACCAAGAGACCCAGTACTTC.

The V and J genes are TRBV19 and TRBJ1-5, with TRBD1 as a possible D gene (6 bases). The CDR3 consists of 15 residues. The germline CDR1 and CDR2 sequences are LNHDA and SQIVND (reference sequence). The V and J ends lost 0 bases and 6 bases respectively, with 12 bases between them. The DNA for the CDR3 is TGTGCCAGTAGTATAGAACCCGGCAGGGGTCAGCCCCAGCATTTT. It codes for CASSIEPGRGQPQHF.

A single count supports this clone. The chain employs TRBV28 and TRBJ2-3, with D maybe TRBD2 (6 bases). This CDR3 contains 12 residues. With 7 bases removed from V and 6 bases from J, the gap between germline ends came to 11 bases. Germline V gene data show CDR1 as MDHEN and CDR2 as SYDVKM. The CDR3 DNA is TGTGCCAGCACGCCAGGGAGGGATACGCAGTATTTT. This translates into CASTPGRDTQYF.

The chain joins TRBV30 to TRBJ2-5; no definite D call. Germline CDR1 is GTSNPN and CDR2 is SVGIG (reference sequence). The germline V and J ends were trimmed by 2 bases and 5 bases, with 9 bases remaining between them. The CDR3 has 12 amino acids. As DNA, the CDR3 is TGTGCCTGGAGTTTTAGTTGGGAGACCCAGTACTTC. Encoded protein: CAWSFSWETQYF.

As for this clone: Other DNA sequences of this sample code for an identical CDR3. The chain employs TRBV6-5 and TRBJ2-5, with D perhaps TRBD1 (6 bases). This CDR3 has 12 residues. Per the germline V gene, CDR1 is MNHEY and CDR2 is SVGAGI. The V end was cut by 6 bases, the J end by 2 bases, with 7 bases between. CDR3 bases: TGTGCCAGCAGGGGACAACAAGAGACCCAGTACTTC. The encoded protein is CASRGQQETQYF.

The V gene is TRBV5-4, the J gene TRBJ2-1, with TRBD2 matching 10 bases. V shed 6 bases and J 4 bases; nucleotides not matched to a gene: 1. Germline V gives CDR1 SGHNT, CDR2 YYREEE (reference sequence). The CDR3 has 13 residues. CDR3 in DNA: TGTGCCAGCACTAGCGGGGGTTACAATGAGCAGTTCTTC. Residues: CASTSGGYNEQFF.

The genes are TRBV19 and TRBJ1-2; D is possibly TRBD1 (6 bases). Germline loops: CDR1 LNHDA, CDR2 SQIVND (reference sequence). The CDR3 runs to 16 residues. V gave up 0 bases and J gave up 3 bases, with 14 bases separating them. The CDR3 region is CASSIERTDQDYGYTF. The CDR3 DNA sequence: TGTGCCAGTAGTATAGAGCGGACAGATCAGGACTATGGCTACACCTTC.

The chain employs TRBV14 and TRBJ2-2; 8 nucleotides align to TRBD2. The germline gives CDR1 SGHDN, CDR2 FVKESK. V lost 1 base to trimming and J lost 3 bases; unmatched junction nucleotides: 7. This CDR3 region has 17 residues. DNA of the CDR3: TGTGCCAGCAGCCAAGGATTTAGCGGGGCTCACACCGGGGAGCTGTTTTTT. This sequence encodes CASSQGFSGAHTGELFF.

This clone was counted only a few times. The chain recombines TRBV5-1 with TRBJ1-5; TRBD1 matches 8 bases. The CDR3 has 16 amino acids. The germline V gene has CDR1 SGHRS and CDR2 YFSETQ. The junction had 7 bases not matched to a gene; V was cut back by 0 bases and J by 5 bases. The CDR3 DNA follows: TGCGCCAGCAGCTTGGATGTGGCAGGGGGCGATCAGCCCCAGCATTTT. Translated: CASSLDVAGGDQPQHF.

The chain has TRBV4-3 and TRBJ2-5; 8 bases line up with TRBD2. Germline CDR1 LGHNA, CDR2 YSLEER. Unmatched junction bases numbered 8, after V lost 4 bases and J lost 4 bases. The CDR3 totals 15 residues. CDR3 amino acids: CASSRVIAGRETQYF. In nucleotides, the CDR3 is TGCGCCAGCAGCCGGGTGATAGCGGGGAGAGAGACCCAGTACTTC.

In nucleotides, the CDR3 is TGTGCCAGCAGCCCAGGACAGGGTTCTTCGGAGCAGTACTTC. Translated: CASSPGQGSSEQYF. The chain carries TRBV11-2 and TRBJ2-7; 8 nucleotides agree with TRBD1. Losses at the gene ends were 5 bases for V and 7 bases for J; bases not matched to a gene: 10. The CDR3 runs 14 residues. Germline V lookup: CDR1 SGHAT, CDR2 FQNNGV.

This clone was observed a handful of times. This chain joins TRBV6-1 and TRBJ1-6; D possibly corresponds to TRBD1 (5 bases). The V gene's germline CDR1 is MNHNS and CDR2 SASEGT. The CDR3 has 18 amino acids. V lost 2 bases, J lost 2 bases, and 16 bases lay in between. The CDR3 region has the DNA TGTGCCAGCAGTGAAATTGAAGGGGCGGGAGCCTATAATTCACCCCTCCACTTT. It is translated as CASSEIEGAGAYNSPLHF.

This rearrangement joins TRBV7-2 to TRBJ2-5, with 7 bases aligning to TRBD2. The germline gives CDR1 SGHTA, CDR2 FQGNSA. The CDR3 consists of 16 residues. The ends lost 1 base at V and 5 bases at J; junction bases unmatched: 10. Here the CDR3 DNA reads TGTGCCAGCAGCTTAGATCCAGCGGGGAACTGGGAGACCCAGTACTTC. It encodes CASSLDPAGNWETQYF.

About this clone: The germline gene is not matched at one end of the junction; a read error may be the cause. The gene calls are TRBV28 and TRBJ2-7; 7 nucleotides agree with TRBD1. This CDR3 contains 14 residues. CDR1 and CDR2 (germline): MDHEN, SYDVKM. The CDR3 region has the DNA TGTGCCAGCAGGTTAGGGACAGACTCCTACGGGCAGTACTTC. Amino acids: CASRLGTDSYGQYF.

V is TRBV28 and J is TRBJ2-7, with D possibly matching TRBD1 (5 bases). The CDR3 contains 13 residues. Trimming left V 11 bases short and J 2 bases short, with 16 bases between. In germline, CDR1 is MDHEN, CDR2 SYDVKM. The CDR3 DNA follows: TGTGCCGGGTCCCCTACAGGCACCTACGAGCAGTACTTC. It encodes CAGSPTGTYEQYF.

The chain employs TRBV19 and TRBJ2-2; 13 nucleotides agree with TRBD2. This CDR3 comprises 19 residues. V was pared by 3 bases and J by 5 bases, with 12 bases of the junction left unmatched. Per germline, CDR1 LNHDA and CDR2 SQIVND (reference sequence). CDR3 sequence reads: CASSIPRTSGGRRTGELFF. The CDR3 bases are TGTGCCAGTAGTATCCCTCGGACTAGCGGGGGCCGAAGGACCGGGGAGCTGTTTTTT.

This chain links TRBV29-1 with TRBJ1-2; TRBD1 matches at 7 bases. V trimming: 7 bases; J trimming: 0 bases; junction bases outside the gene matches: 8. This CDR3 comprises 14 residues. Germline V gives CDR1 SQVTM, CDR2 ANQGSEA. This CDR3 is CSAPTGLSNYGYTF. CDR3 coding DNA: TGCAGCGCTCCGACAGGGCTTTCTAACTATGGCTACACCTTC.

The genes are TRBV7-2 and TRBJ2-5, with 9 bases lining up with TRBD2. The germline gives CDR1 SGHTA, CDR2 FQGNSA. The junction had 10 bases not matched to a gene; V was cut back by 5 bases and J by 6 bases. This CDR3 is 15 amino acids long. The CDR3 DNA reads as TGTGCCAGCAGCCCCTTAGCGGGGGCCATAAAGACCCAGTACTTC. Its translation is CASSPLAGAIKTQYF. Looking up the rest from reference TRBV7-2 and TRBJ2-5 gives the full variable domain: GAGVSQSPSNKVTEKGKDVELRCDPISGHTALYWYRQSLGQGLEFLIYFQGNSAPDKSGLPSDRFSAERTGGSVSTLTIQRTQQEDSAVYLCASSPLAGAIKTQYFGPGTRLLVL.

This clone has only one observation. The V gene is TRBV6-6, the J gene TRBJ1-2; maybe TRBD1 (6 bases). Germline V gene sequence: CDR1 MNHNY, CDR2 SVGAGI (reference sequence). The CDR3 length is 13 residues. V lost 5 bases, J lost 8 bases, and 15 bases lay in between. The CDR3 DNA sequence: TGTGCCAGCAGTACCGGACAGATGAGGGGCTACACCTTC. It codes for CASSTGQMRGYTF.

This clone was found once. The chain couples TRBV13 to TRBJ2-7, with D possibly being TRBD1 (6 bases). Trimming shortened V by 5 bases and J by 6 bases, and 14 bases separated the two germline ends. The CDR3 has 13 residues. Germline-derived CDR1 and CDR2 are PRHDT and FYEKMQ (reference sequence). The DNA of the CDR3 is TGTGCCAGCAGCCGGCAGGGGTTCGGCGAGCAGTACTTC. Translating gives CASSRQGFGEQYF.

This chain connects TRBV5-4 to TRBJ2-5; 9 nucleotides align to TRBD2. Germline values: CDR1 SGHNT, CDR2 YYREEE (reference sequence). Trimming removed 4 bases from V and 5 bases from J; junction bases left unmatched: 12. The CDR3 consists of 16 residues. CDR3 in amino acids: CASSQTPGLASETQYF. DNA for the CDR3: TGTGCCAGCAGCCAAACCCCGGGACTAGCTAGCGAGACCCAGTACTTC.

The chain couples TRBV11-1 to TRBJ2-1, with a weak D call TRBD1 (6 bases). The CDR3 is 14 residues long. V was cut by 5 bases and J by 4 bases, with 12 bases left in between. The germline gives CDR1 SGHAT, CDR2 FQDESV (reference sequence). The CDR3 DNA is TGTGCCAGCAGCGGACAGCAGGGGTACAATGAGCAGTTCTTC. Protein sequence: CASSGQQGYNEQFF.

This rearrangement joins TRBV28 to TRBJ1-2, with D possibly being TRBD1 (6 bases). The CDR3 is 13 amino acids. V was cut by 5 bases and J by 3 bases, with 10 bases left in between. Looked up from germline, CDR1 is MDHEN and CDR2 is SYDVKM. The CDR3: CASSPGQHYGYTF. CDR3 bases: TGTGCCAGCAGTCCCGGACAGCACTATGGCTACACCTTC.

This clone has more than one count but fewer than ten. The rearrangement joins TRBV9 to TRBJ2-3; TRBD2 matches at 12 bases. Germline CDR1 reads SGDLS; CDR2 reads YYNGEE. The V and J ends lost 0 bases and 1 base, in that order; junction bases with no gene match: 3. This CDR3 spans 17 amino acids. CDR3 DNA: TGTGCCAGCAGCGTAGTACCTAGCGGGGGGGGCACAGATACGCAGTATTTT. Its protein is CASSVVPSGGGTDTQYF.

The gene calls are TRBV28 and TRBJ1-6; D is unclear. The V and J ends lost 2 bases and 7 bases respectively, with 21 bases between them. The V gene's germline CDR1 is MDHEN and CDR2 SYDVKM. CDR3 length: 18 residues. The CDR3 loop reads CASSLAWRGPLGNSPLHF. CDR3 in DNA: TGTGCCAGCAGTTTAGCCTGGAGAGGGCCCCTGGGGAATTCACCCCTCCACTTT.

This sequence joins TRBV15 and TRBJ2-6; 9 bases line up with TRBD1. The V gene end was trimmed by 0 bases and the J gene end by 3 bases; junction bases not matched to a gene: 12. The CDR3 is 20 residues long. From germline, CDR1 is LNHNV and CDR2 YYDKDF (reference sequence). CDR3 residues: CATSRDRSGTGRFGANVLTF. CDR3 DNA: TGTGCCACCAGCAGAGATCGGAGTGGGACAGGGCGGTTTGGGGCCAACGTCCTGACTTTC. Full variable domain (missing parts from reference TRBV15 and TRBJ2-6): DAMVIQNPRYQVTQFGKPVTLSCSQTLNHNVMYWYQQKSSQAPKLLFHYYDKDFNNEADTPDNFQSRRPNTSFCFLDIRSPGLGDTAMYLCATSRDRSGTGRFGANVLTFGAGSRLTVL.

This chain connects TRBV29-1 to TRBJ2-1, with D perhaps matching TRBD2 (7 bases). Per the germline V gene, CDR1 is SQVTM and CDR2 is ANQGSEA. The CDR3 has 15 residues. V lost 6 bases and J 7 bases, leaving 22 bases between the germline ends. The CDR3 nucleotides read TGCAGCGTCGCACCCCAGGGAGGGGGATCGAATGAGCAGTTCTTC. Translated: CSVAPQGGGSNEQFF.

The chain links TRBV2 to TRBJ2-2; 8 bases fit TRBD1. From germline, CDR1 is SNHLY and CDR2 FYNNEI. The CDR3 runs to 15 residues. Germline trimming cut 7 bases from V and 1 base from J; bases unmatched to any gene: 5. This CDR3 is CASNHRGMNTGELFF. The DNA of the CDR3 is TGTGCCAGCAACCACAGGGGGATGAACACCGGGGAGCTGTTTTTT.

The rearrangement joins TRBV10-3 to TRBJ2-7; 9 bases line up with TRBD1. The CDR3 covers 14 residues. V shed 8 bases and J 5 bases; nucleotides not matched to a gene: 10. Germline-derived CDR1 and CDR2 are ENHRY and SYGVKD. The CDR3, as DNA: TGTGCCATCGATCGGACAGGGGAAGGCGACGAGCAGTACTTC. It translates to CAIDRTGEGDEQYF.

J is TRBJ1-1 and V is TRBV18; 7 nucleotides line up with TRBD1. After removal of 3 bases from V and 0 bases from J, the junction contained 4 bases not matched to a gene. The length of the CDR3 is 15 residues. CDR1 and CDR2 (germline): KGHSH, LQKENI. In nucleotides, the CDR3 is TGTGCCAGCTCACCCTCACAGGGGATGAACACTGAAGCTTTCTTT. Translation: CASSPSQGMNTEAFF.

The genes are TRBV18 and TRBJ1-5, with 7 bases aligning to TRBD1. V dropped 6 bases and J dropped 7; count of bases not matched to a gene: 9. The CDR3 has 14 amino acids. Looked up from germline, CDR1 is KGHSH and CDR2 is LQKENI. Written as DNA, the CDR3 is TGTGCCAGCTCTCCAGGACAGGTTCGACAGCCCCAGCATTTT. It is translated as CASSPGQVRQPQHF.

The rearrangement links TRBV13 to TRBJ2-7, with D unclear. V lost 0 bases and J lost 1, with 10 bases in between. Germline V gene sequence: CDR1 PRHDT, CDR2 FYEKMQ (reference sequence). The CDR3 sequence is 15 residues long. As DNA, the CDR3 is TGTGCCAGCAGCTTAGGCGGTATAGAATCCTACGAGCAGTACTTC. Its protein product is CASSLGGIESYEQYF.